This T cell receptor beta chain was sequenced for a study of blood T cells in healthy people across ages. General study results and limits: Naive CD4+ cells and diversity were both higher in long-lived donors than in aged donors.

A J-beta primer mix and a sample-barcoded 5' primer were used in a second PCR of about 7 to 12 cycles. TCRdb re-called the 5' RACE reads through MiXCR, storing one row per CDR3 protein. This repertoire shows hundreds of thousands of distinct CDR3 sequences, 50% to 60% found once; its top ten account for under 65%. This clonotype was counted once. Antigen: not known. With a much larger clone just one base away, this may be a read error. The CDR3 consists of 14 residues. CDR1 DFQATT and CDR2 SNEGSKA come from the germline V gene (reference sequence). The people who gave samples were healthy Caucasians from Russia, aged roughly 6 to 90.

The sample comprised blood. The chain has TRBV20-1 and TRBJ2-1, with 10 bases that match TRBD2. The DNA end lines up better with TRBJ2-7; the J call may be wrong. The sequence was collected from a man in his sixties in good health. This chain's CDR3 is CSAIELAGDHEQYF. The CDR3 coding sequence is TGCAGTGCTATAGAGCTAGCGGGAGATCATGAGCAGTACTTC.